This TCR beta chain was recorded in a study of post-analysis software for immune sequencing data. Study outcomes and limitations: Five TRBV segments were significantly more frequent in patients than in controls. TRBV5-6, TRBV5-1 and TRBV20-1 were among these segments.

This clonotype was detected a few times. Its specificity is unknown. Unique molecular identifiers were present in the TCR beta cDNA libraries. TCRdb re-called the PCR reads through MiXCR, storing one row per CDR3 protein. In the table there are 400,000 to 500,000 distinct CDR3 sequences, approximately 39% of which are singletons. This CDR3 contains 13 residues. The V gene end was trimmed by 6 bases and the J gene end by 13 bases; junction bases not matched to a gene: 11. Sequencing was performed on blood. The clonotype comes from a girl under 10 years old with multiple sclerosis. The genes are TRBV12-3 or TRBV12-4 and TRBJ1-2, with 10 bases fitting TRBD1. The CDR3 loop reads CASRPAGDRGGTF. In DNA form, the CDR3 reads TGTGCCAGCAGACCCGCCGGGGACAGGGGTGGCACCTTC.